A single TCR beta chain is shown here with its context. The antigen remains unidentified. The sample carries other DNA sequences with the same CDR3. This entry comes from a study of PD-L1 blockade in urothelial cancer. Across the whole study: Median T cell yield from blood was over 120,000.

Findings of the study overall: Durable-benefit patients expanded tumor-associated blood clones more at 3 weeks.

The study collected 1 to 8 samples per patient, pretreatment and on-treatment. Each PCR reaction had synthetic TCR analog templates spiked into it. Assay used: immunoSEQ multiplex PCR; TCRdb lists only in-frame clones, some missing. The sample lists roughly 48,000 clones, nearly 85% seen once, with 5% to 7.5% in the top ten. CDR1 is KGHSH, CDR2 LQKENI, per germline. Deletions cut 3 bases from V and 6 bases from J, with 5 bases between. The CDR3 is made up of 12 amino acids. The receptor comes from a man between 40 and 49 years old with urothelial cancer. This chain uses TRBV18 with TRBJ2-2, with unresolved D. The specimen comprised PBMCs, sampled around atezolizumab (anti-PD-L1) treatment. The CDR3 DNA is TGTGCCAGCTCACCTCGGGCCGGGGAGCTGTTTTTT. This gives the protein CASSPRAGELFF.